This is a list of T cell receptor beta chains from one sample in a study of blood T cell repertoires in COVID-19. Assay: immunoSEQ multiplex PCR; the TCRdb copy retains only in-frame clones and omits some. The data hold under 300,000 clones, with 88% observed a single time. The specimen was PBMCs or T cells enriched from blood (not recorded which). The receptors originated from a woman aged 40 to 55 with acute COVID-19. Both conserved end residues are part of each CDR3. D genes are given only for firm matches. Size is omitted from some rows. Given values are once, few, many or a class for expanded clones.

j_call: TRBJ1-2; v_call: TRBV7-2; clone_size: -; d_call: -; cdr3_nt: TGTGCCAGCAGCTTAGGGCCAGGGTACTATGGCTACACCTTC; cdr3_aa: CASSLGPGYYGYTF
j_call: TRBJ2-5; v_call: TRBV5-1; clone_size: -; d_call: -; cdr3_nt: TGCGCCAGTAGGGCCCCCCCGGGGGAGACCCAGTACTTC; cdr3_aa: CASRAPPGETQYF
j_call: TRBJ1-6; v_call: TRBV5-5; clone_size: -; d_call: -; cdr3_nt: TGTGCCAGCAGCTCAAGGGTCGGGGGACTATCACCCCTCCACTTT; cdr3_aa: CASSSRVGGLSPLHF
j_call: TRBJ1-1; v_call: TRBV5-1; clone_size: -; d_call: -; cdr3_nt: TGCGCCAGCAGCTTAGGGGGGGCTGACACTGAAGCTTTCTTT; cdr3_aa: CASSLGGADTEAFF
j_call: TRBJ2-5; v_call: TRBV2; clone_size: -; d_call: TRBD1; cdr3_nt: TGTGCCAGCAGTGACGACAGGGGGCATCAAGAGACCCAGTACTTC; cdr3_aa: CASSDDRGHQETQYF
j_call: TRBJ2-7; v_call: TRBV2; clone_size: once; d_call: TRBD2; cdr3_nt: TGTGCCAGCAGTGGAAGCGGGGGGGCCTACGAGCAGTACTTC; cdr3_aa: CASSGSGGAYEQYF
j_call: TRBJ1-6; v_call: TRBV30; clone_size: -; d_call: TRBD1; cdr3_nt: TGTGCCTGGAGGGGACAGATTAATTCACCCCTCCACTTT; cdr3_aa: CAWRGQINSPLHF
j_call: TRBJ1-4; v_call: TRBV29-1; clone_size: -; d_call: TRBD1; cdr3_nt: TGCAGCGTTTATCGGCAGGGGGAGAAAGAAAAACTGTTTTTT; cdr3_aa: CSVYRQGEKEKLFF
j_call: TRBJ1-6; v_call: TRBV13; clone_size: -; d_call: -; cdr3_nt: TGTGCCAGCTCTCGCGGCATTTCACCCCTCCACTTT; cdr3_aa: CASSRGISPLHF
j_call: TRBJ2-2; v_call: TRBV9; clone_size: -; d_call: -; cdr3_nt: TGTGCCAGCAGCGTAGGGACTGGTGCTTACACCGGGGAGCTGTTTTTT; cdr3_aa: CASSVGTGAYTGELFF
j_call: TRBJ2-1; v_call: TRBV27; clone_size: -; d_call: TRBD1; cdr3_nt: TGTGCCAGCAGTTTACCCGTTGGGACAGGGTTGACTGGCAATGAGCAGTTCTTC; cdr3_aa: CASSLPVGTGLTGNEQFF
j_call: TRBJ1-1; v_call: TRBV5-1; clone_size: -; d_call: -; cdr3_nt: TGCGCCAGCAGCTTGGGTGGGGGCGCTGAAGCTTTCTTT; cdr3_aa: CASSLGGGAEAFF
j_call: TRBJ2-1; v_call: TRBV30; clone_size: -; d_call: TRBD2; cdr3_nt: TGTGCCTGGAGTATTGGACTAGCGGGTCTCTCCTACAATGAGCAGTTCTTC; cdr3_aa: CAWSIGLAGLSYNEQFF
j_call: TRBJ2-3; v_call: TRBV12-5; clone_size: -; d_call: TRBD2; cdr3_nt: TGTGCTAGTGGTTTGGTATTGGGACTAGCGGGGGGAAGTAGCACAGATACGCAGTATTTT; cdr3_aa: CASGLVLGLAGGSSTDTQYF
j_call: TRBJ1-6; v_call: TRBV19; clone_size: -; d_call: -; cdr3_nt: TGTGCCAGTAGAGAAGGTAGGGGTTTTACACCCCTCCACTTT; cdr3_aa: CASREGRGFTPLHF
j_call: TRBJ2-5; v_call: TRBV19; clone_size: -; d_call: -; cdr3_nt: TGTGCCAGTAGCATCGCGGGGGAGACCCAGTACTTC; cdr3_aa: CASSIAGETQYF
j_call: TRBJ1-4; v_call: TRBV2; clone_size: -; d_call: TRBD1; cdr3_nt: TGTGCCAGCAGTGGGACAGGGGCAACTAATGAAAAACTGTTTTTT; cdr3_aa: CASSGTGATNEKLFF
j_call: TRBJ1-3; v_call: TRBV10-3; clone_size: -; d_call: TRBD1; cdr3_nt: TGTGCCATCAGTGATTGGACAGGGGAAGGAAACACCATATATTTT; cdr3_aa: CAISDWTGEGNTIYF
j_call: TRBJ1-1; v_call: TRBV20-1; clone_size: few; d_call: -; cdr3_nt: TGCAGTGCTAGTCCGGCAGGAACTAACACTGAAGCTTTCTTT; cdr3_aa: CSASPAGTNTEAFF
j_call: TRBJ1-6; v_call: TRBV7-2; clone_size: -; d_call: -; cdr3_nt: TGTGCCAGCAGCTTTGAGACAGCCGCGAATTCACCCCTCCACTTT; cdr3_aa: CASSFETAANSPLHF
j_call: TRBJ2-7; v_call: TRBV6-5; clone_size: -; d_call: -; cdr3_nt: TGTGCCAGCACCCGGGACAACTACGAGCAGTACTTC; cdr3_aa: CASTRDNYEQYF
j_call: TRBJ2-6; v_call: TRBV3-1/TRBV3-2; clone_size: -; d_call: -; cdr3_nt: TGTGCCAGCAGCCCGTATATCTCTGGGGCCAACGTCCTGACTTTC; cdr3_aa: CASSPYISGANVLTF
j_call: TRBJ1-6; v_call: TRBV2; clone_size: -; d_call: -; cdr3_nt: TGTGCCAGCGGAGGACCCTCAAGAGGATATAATTCACCCCTCCACTTT; cdr3_aa: CASGGPSRGYNSPLHF
j_call: TRBJ1-2; v_call: TRBV6-6; clone_size: -; d_call: -; cdr3_nt: TGTGCCAGCAGTCCAGCAGGGTCCTATGGCTACACCTTC; cdr3_aa: CASSPAGSYGYTF
j_call: TRBJ1-2; v_call: TRBV5-1; clone_size: -; d_call: -; cdr3_nt: TGCGCCAGCGGAGTAGGATCCCCAACGGGTGGCTACACCTTC; cdr3_aa: CASGVGSPTGGYTF
j_call: TRBJ2-5; v_call: TRBV10-1; clone_size: -; d_call: -; cdr3_nt: TGCGCCAGCAGCGCAATGGCCGGCGGCACGGGGACCCAGTACTTC; cdr3_aa: CASSAMAGGTGTQYF
j_call: TRBJ1-1; v_call: TRBV2; clone_size: -; d_call: TRBD1; cdr3_nt: TGTGCCACCCGACGGACAGGGGTCACTGAAGCTTTCTTT; cdr3_aa: CATRRTGVTEAFF
j_call: TRBJ1-3; v_call: TRBV11-3; clone_size: few; d_call: TRBD1; cdr3_nt: TGTGCCAGCAGCTTAGAACAGGGGGCATCTGGAAACACCATATATTTT; cdr3_aa: CASSLEQGASGNTIYF
j_call: TRBJ1-1; v_call: TRBV5-6; clone_size: -; d_call: -; cdr3_nt: TGTGCCAGCAGCCCCAACGGGGTTTGGGGGCGGTGGGTCTTT; cdr3_aa: CASSPNGVWGRWVF
j_call: TRBJ2-1; v_call: TRBV5-5; clone_size: -; d_call: -; cdr3_nt: TGTGCCAGCAGCTTTTTAGCGGTTAATGAGCAGTTCTTC; cdr3_aa: CASSFLAVNEQFF
j_call: TRBJ1-2; v_call: TRBV12-3/TRBV12-4; clone_size: -; d_call: -; cdr3_nt: TGTGCCAGCAGTTTTAGGGGTCCCTATGGCTACACCTTC; cdr3_aa: CASSFRGPYGYTF
j_call: TRBJ2-7; v_call: TRBV7-9; clone_size: few; d_call: TRBD2; cdr3_nt: TGTGCCAGCAGACTAGCGGGGGGCCACGAGCAGTACTTC; cdr3_aa: CASRLAGGHEQYF
j_call: TRBJ2-3; v_call: TRBV27; clone_size: -; d_call: TRBD2; cdr3_nt: TGTGCCACCCCGCCCCGGGTAGGGTCGGGAGGACGCACAGATACGCAGTATTTT; cdr3_aa: CATPPRVGSGGRTDTQYF
j_call: TRBJ1-1; v_call: TRBV3-1/TRBV3-2; clone_size: few; d_call: TRBD1; cdr3_nt: TGTGCCAGCAGCCCTTCAGGGGGGCGCGGCACTGAAGCTTTCTTT; cdr3_aa: CASSPSGGRGTEAFF
j_call: TRBJ2-2; v_call: TRBV5-4; clone_size: -; d_call: TRBD2; cdr3_nt: TGTGCCAGCAGCTTGAGACTAGCCCCTTTTGACACCGGGGAGCTGTTTTTT; cdr3_aa: CASSLRLAPFDTGELFF
j_call: TRBJ2-5; v_call: TRBV18; clone_size: -; d_call: TRBD1; cdr3_nt: TGTGCCAGCTCACCACCATACCAGGGGGAAGAGACCCAGTACTTC; cdr3_aa: CASSPPYQGEETQYF
j_call: TRBJ1-1; v_call: TRBV6-5; clone_size: -; d_call: -; cdr3_nt: TGTGCCAGCAGGCGAGACAGAAGTGGGACTGAAGCTTTCTTT; cdr3_aa: CASRRDRSGTEAFF